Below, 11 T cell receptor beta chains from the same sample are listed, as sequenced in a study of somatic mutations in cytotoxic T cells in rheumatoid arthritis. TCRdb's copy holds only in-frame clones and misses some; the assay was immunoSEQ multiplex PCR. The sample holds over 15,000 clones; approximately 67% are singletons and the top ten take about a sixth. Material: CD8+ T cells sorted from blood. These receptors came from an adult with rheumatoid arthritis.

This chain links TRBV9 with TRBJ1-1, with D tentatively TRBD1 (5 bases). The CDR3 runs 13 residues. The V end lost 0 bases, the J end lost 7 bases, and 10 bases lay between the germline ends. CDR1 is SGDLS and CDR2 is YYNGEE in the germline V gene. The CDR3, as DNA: TGTGCCAGCAGCGTAGAGAGCAGGGATGAAGCTTTCTTT. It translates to CASSVESRDEAFF.

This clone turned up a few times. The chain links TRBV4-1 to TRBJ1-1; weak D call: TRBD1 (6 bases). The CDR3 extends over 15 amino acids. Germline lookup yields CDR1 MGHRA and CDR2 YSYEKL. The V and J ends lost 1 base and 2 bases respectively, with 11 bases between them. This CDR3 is CASSQVEGVNTEAFF. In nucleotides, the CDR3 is TGCGCCAGCAGCCAAGTAGAGGGGGTCAACACTGAAGCTTTCTTT.

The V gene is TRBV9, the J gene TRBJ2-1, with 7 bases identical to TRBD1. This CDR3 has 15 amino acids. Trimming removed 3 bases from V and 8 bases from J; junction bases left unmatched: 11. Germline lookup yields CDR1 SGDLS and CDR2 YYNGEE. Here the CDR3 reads CASSASGQSSDEQFF. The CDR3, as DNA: TGTGCCAGCAGCGCCTCGGGACAGTCCTCCGATGAGCAGTTCTTC.

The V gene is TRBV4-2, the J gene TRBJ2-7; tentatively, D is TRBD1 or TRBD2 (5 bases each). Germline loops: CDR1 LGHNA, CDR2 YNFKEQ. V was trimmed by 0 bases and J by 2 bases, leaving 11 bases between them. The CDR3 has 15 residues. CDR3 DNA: TGTGCCAGCAGCCAAGAGGGGGACGGCACCTACGAGCAGTACTTC. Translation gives CASSQEGDGTYEQYF.

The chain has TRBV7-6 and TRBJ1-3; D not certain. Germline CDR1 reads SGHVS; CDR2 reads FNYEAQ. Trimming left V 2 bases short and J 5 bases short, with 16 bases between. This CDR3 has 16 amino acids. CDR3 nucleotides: TGTGCCAGCAGCTTAATACCGGAGTCGCGAAGAAACACCATATATTTT. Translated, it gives CASSLIPESRRNTIYF. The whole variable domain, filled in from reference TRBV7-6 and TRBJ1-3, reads GAGVSQSPRYKVTKRGQDVALRCDPISGHVSLYWYRQALGQGPEFLTYFNYEAQQDKSGLPNDRFSAERPEGSISTLTIQRTEQRDSAMYRCASSLIPESRRNTIYFGEGSWLTVV.

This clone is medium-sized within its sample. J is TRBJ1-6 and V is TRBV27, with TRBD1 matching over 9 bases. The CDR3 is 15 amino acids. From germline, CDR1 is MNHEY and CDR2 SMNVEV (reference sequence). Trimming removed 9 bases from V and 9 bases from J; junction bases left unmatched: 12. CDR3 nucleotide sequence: TGTGCCAGTCGGACAGGGGTTAGTGGAACTTCACCCCTCCACTTT. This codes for CASRTGVSGTSPLHF.

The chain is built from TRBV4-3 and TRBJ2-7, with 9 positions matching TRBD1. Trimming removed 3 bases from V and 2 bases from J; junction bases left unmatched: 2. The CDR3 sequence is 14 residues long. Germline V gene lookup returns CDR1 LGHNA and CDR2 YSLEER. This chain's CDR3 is CASSHRDRAYEQYF. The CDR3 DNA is TGCGCCAGCAGCCACAGGGACAGGGCCTACGAGCAGTACTTC.

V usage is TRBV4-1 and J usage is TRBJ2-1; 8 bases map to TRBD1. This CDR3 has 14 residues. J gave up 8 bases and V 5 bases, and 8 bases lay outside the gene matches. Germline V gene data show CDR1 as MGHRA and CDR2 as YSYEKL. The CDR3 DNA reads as TGCGCCAGCAGCGAGGGACAGGTTAGGGATGAGCAGTTCTTC. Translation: CASSEGQVRDEQFF.

The CDR3 here is CASSVGQLVGAIYF. The DNA for the CDR3 is TGTGCCAGCAGCGTAGGACAGCTAGTCGGGGCCATATATTTT. The chain carries TRBV9 and TRBJ1-3, with a weak D call TRBD1 (5 bases). Trimming took 0 bases from V and 11 from J, leaving 15 bases between them. The CDR3 has 14 amino acids. Germline-derived CDR1 and CDR2 are SGDLS and YYNGEE.

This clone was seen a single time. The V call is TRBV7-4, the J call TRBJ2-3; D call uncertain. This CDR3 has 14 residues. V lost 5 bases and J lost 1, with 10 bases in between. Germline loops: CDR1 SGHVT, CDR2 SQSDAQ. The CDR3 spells CASSPSLGTDTQYF. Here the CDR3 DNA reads TGTGCCAGCAGCCCCTCGTTGGGCACAGATACGCAGTATTTT.

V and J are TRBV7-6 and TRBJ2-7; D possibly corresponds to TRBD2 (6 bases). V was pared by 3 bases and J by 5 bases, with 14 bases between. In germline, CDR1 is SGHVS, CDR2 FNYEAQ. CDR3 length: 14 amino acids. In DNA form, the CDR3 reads TGTGCCAGCAGCTTTCTCGGGGGTAGGGACGAGCAGTACTTC. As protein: CASSFLGGRDEQYF.